This TCR beta chain was sequenced for a study of shared clonotypes between healthy human individuals. About this clone: Its antigen is not known.

Notes on the study in general: For sorted subsets, rarefaction showed incomplete sequencing despite large depth. Across a handful of donors, naive CD4 shared around 5.1%, naive CD8 more than 3%, memory CD4 more than 2%, memory CD8 roughly 0.37%. Clonotype sharing levels among donors were expected to vary with sequencing depth.

Several immunoSEQ 96-well plates shared each subset's DNA, each plate a replicate. Sequencing used immunoSEQ multiplex PCR; TCRdb keeps in-frame clones, though not all of them. Of fewer than 1.8 million clones listed, roughly 98.5% were seen once; the top ten hold around 0.38%. The CDR3 runs 11 residues. From germline, CDR1 is DFQATT and CDR2 SNEGSKA (reference sequence). Trimming took off 3 bases at V and 7 bases at J, with 9 bases between the two ends. Source material: naive CD4+ T cells sorted from blood. The subset denotes: CD45RA+ positively selected. The source of this sequence is a man aged 25 to 45 in good health. The chain combines TRBV20-1 with TRBJ1-1; D unclear. CDR3 DNA sequence: TGCAGTGCTAGTCGGGGTATTGAAGCTTTCTTT. This gives the protein CSASRGIEAFF.